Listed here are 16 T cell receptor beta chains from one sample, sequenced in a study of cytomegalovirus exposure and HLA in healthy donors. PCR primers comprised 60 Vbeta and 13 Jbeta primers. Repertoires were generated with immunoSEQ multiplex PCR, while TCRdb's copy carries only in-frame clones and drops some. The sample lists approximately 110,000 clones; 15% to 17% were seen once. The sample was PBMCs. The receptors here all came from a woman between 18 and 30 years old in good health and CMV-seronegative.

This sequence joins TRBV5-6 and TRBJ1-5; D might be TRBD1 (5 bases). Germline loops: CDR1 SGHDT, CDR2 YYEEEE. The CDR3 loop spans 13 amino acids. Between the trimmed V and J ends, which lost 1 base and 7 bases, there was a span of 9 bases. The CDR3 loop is CASSLQGNQPQHF. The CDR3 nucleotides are TGTGCCAGCAGCTTGCAGGGAAACCAGCCCCAGCATTTT.

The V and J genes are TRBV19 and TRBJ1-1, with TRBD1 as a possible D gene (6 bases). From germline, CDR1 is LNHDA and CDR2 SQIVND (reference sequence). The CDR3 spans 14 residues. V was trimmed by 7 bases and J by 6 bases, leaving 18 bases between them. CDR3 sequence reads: CASTLLRGGAEAFF. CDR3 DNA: TGTGCCAGTACCCTTCTCCGGGGGGGCGCTGAAGCTTTCTTT.

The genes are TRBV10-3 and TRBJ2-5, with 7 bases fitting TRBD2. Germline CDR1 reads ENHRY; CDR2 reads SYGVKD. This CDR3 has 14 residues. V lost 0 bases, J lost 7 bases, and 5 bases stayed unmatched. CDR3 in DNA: TGTGCCATCAGTGAGTCTCGGGAGGAGGCGACCCAGTACTTC. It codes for CAISESREEATQYF.

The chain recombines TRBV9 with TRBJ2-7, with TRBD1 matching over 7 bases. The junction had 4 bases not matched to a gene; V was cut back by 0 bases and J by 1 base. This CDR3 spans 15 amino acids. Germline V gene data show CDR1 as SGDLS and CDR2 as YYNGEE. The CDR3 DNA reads TGTGCCAGCAGCGTAGAACAGGGGTGGTCCTACGAGCAGTACTTC. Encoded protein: CASSVEQGWSYEQYF.

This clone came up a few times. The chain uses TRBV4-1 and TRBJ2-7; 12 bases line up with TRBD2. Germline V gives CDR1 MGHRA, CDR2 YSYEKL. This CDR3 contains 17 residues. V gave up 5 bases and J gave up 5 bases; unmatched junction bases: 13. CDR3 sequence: CASSYRLAGEYVDEQYF. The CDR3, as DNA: TGCGCCAGCAGCTACCGACTAGCGGGAGAGTACGTCGACGAGCAGTACTTC.

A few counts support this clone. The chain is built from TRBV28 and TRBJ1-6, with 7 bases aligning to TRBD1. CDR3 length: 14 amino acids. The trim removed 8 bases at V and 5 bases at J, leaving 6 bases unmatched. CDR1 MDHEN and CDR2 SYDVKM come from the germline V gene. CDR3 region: CASERQGNNSPLHF. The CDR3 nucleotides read TGTGCCAGCGAGAGACAGGGAAATAATTCACCCCTCCACTTT. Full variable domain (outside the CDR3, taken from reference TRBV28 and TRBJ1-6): DVKVTQSSRYLVKRTGEKVFLECVQDMDHENMFWYRQDPGLGLRLIYFSYDVKMKEKGDIPEGYSVSREKKERFSLILESASTNQTSMYLCASERQGNNSPLHFGNGTRLTVT.

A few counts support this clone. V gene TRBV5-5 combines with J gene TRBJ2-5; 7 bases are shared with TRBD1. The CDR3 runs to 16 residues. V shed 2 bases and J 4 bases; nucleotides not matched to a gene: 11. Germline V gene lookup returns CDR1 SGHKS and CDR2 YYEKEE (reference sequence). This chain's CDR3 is CASSLVVPHRGETQYF. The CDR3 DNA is TGTGCCAGCAGCTTAGTGGTGCCCCACAGGGGAGAGACCCAGTACTTC.

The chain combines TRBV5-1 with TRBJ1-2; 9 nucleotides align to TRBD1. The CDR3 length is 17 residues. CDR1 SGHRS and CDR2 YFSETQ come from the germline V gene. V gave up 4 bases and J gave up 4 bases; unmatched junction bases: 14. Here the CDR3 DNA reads TGCGCCAGCAGCCCGAATCCGGGACAGGGTTCGGTCTATGGCTACACCTTC. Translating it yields CASSPNPGQGSVYGYTF.

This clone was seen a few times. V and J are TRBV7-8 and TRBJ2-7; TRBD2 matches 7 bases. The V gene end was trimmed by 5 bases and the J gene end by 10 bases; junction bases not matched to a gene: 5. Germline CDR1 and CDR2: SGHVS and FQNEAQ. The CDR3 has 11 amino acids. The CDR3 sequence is CASSPGTNQYF. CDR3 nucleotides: TGTGCCAGCAGCCCGGGGACTAACCAGTACTTC.

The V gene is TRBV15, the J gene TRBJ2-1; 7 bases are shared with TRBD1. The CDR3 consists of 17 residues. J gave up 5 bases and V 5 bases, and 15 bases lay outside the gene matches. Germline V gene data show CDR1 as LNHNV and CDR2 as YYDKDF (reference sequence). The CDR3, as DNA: TGTGCCACCAGCCCGTTTAAGTTCGGGACAGATCACAATGAGCAGTTCTTC. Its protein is CATSPFKFGTDHNEQFF.

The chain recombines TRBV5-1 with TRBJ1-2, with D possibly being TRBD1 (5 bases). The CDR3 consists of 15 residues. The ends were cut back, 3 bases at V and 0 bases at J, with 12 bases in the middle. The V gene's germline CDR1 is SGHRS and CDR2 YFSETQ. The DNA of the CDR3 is TGCGCCAGCAGCTATTTGGACACAGCTAACTATGGCTACACCTTC. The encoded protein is CASSYLDTANYGYTF.

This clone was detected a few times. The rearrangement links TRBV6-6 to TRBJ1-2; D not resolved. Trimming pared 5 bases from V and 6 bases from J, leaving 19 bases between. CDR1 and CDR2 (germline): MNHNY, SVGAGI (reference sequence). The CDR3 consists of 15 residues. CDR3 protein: CASSARGSPSNGYTF. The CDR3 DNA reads TGTGCCAGCAGTGCCAGAGGGTCGCCCTCGAATGGCTACACCTTC.

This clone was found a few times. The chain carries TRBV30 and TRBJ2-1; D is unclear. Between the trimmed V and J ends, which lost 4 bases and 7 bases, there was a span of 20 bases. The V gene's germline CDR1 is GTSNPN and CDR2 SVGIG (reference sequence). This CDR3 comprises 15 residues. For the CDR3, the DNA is TGTGCCTGGACTATAGGATCAAGTAGCACGAATGAGCAGTTCTTC. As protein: CAWTIGSSSTNEQFF. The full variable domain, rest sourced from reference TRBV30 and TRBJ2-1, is SQTIHQWPATLVQPVGSPLSLECTVEGTSNPNLYWYRQAAGRGLQLLFYSVGIGQISSEVPQNLSASRPQDRQFILSSKKLLLSDSGFYLCAWTIGSSSTNEQFFGPGTRLTVL.

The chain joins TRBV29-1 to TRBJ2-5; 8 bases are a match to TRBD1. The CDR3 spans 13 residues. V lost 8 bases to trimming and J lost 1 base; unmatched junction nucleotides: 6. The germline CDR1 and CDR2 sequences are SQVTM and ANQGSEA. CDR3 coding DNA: TGCAGCACCCGACAGGGGCCCCAAGAGACCCAGTACTTC. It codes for CSTRQGPQETQYF.

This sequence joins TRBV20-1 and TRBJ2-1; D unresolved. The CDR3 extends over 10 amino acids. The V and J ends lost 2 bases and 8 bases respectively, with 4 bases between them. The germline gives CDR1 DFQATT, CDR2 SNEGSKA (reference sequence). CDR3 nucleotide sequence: TGCAGTGCTAGACCGGATGAGCAGTTCTTC. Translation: CSARPDEQFF.

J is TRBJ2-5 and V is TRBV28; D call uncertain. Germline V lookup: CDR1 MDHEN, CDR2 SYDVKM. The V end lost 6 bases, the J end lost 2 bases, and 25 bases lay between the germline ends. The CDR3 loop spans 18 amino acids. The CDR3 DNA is TGTGCCAGCAGCCGAAGGTCGGGTTCTGCTAGTTCGCAAGAGACCCAGTACTTC. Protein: CASSRRSGSASSQETQYF. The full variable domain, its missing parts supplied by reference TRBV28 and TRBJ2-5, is DVKVTQSSRYLVKRTGEKVFLECVQDMDHENMFWYRQDPGLGLRLIYFSYDVKMKEKGDIPEGYSVSREKKERFSLILESASTNQTSMYLCASSRRSGSASSQETQYFGPGTRLLVL.